What follows describes a single T cell receptor beta chain. Germline loops: CDR1 SGHVS, CDR2 FNYEAQ. The CDR3 has 17 amino acids. Trimming at V came to 0 bases and at J to 3 bases, leaving 6 bases not matched to a gene. Method: immunoSEQ multiplex PCR; TCRdb's copy keeps in-frame clones and lacks some. This repertoire shows some 250,000 clones, roughly 90% found once; its top ten account for roughly 8.6%. The entry originates in a study of blood T cell repertoires in COVID-19. V and J are TRBV7-6 and TRBJ2-1; TRBD1 matches 9 bases. Sequencing was carried out using PBMCs or T cells enriched from blood (not recorded which). This sequence originates from a middle-aged man who had recovered from COVID-19. The CDR3 here is CASSLAPGQGIYNEQFF. CDR3 sequence (DNA): TGTGCCAGCAGCTTAGCTCCAGGACAGGGGATCTACAATGAGCAGTTCTTC.